This TCR beta chain stems from a study of blood T cells in healthy people across ages. Points on this clonotype: Antigen specificity is unknown.

The CDR3 has 15 amino acids. Losses at the gene ends were 5 bases for V and 2 bases for J; bases not matched to a gene: 8. The study, taken as a whole, reports: Unsorted PBMC material precluded a definitive naive versus antigen-experienced comparison. Compared with aged donors, long-lived donors showed fewer expanded clones, suggesting selection.

Combining a sample-barcoded 5' primer with a J-beta primer mix, a second PCR ran for 7 to 11 cycles. Using its own MiXCR run on the 5' RACE reads, TCRdb lists one record per CDR3 protein. Counted here are about 780,000 distinct CDR3 sequences, 35% to 60% occurring once; the ten biggest clones make up 15% to 20%. With each sample, at least 6 micrograms of total RNA were extracted. This TCR was recovered from a man aged 80 or over in good health. The chain joins TRBV12-3 or TRBV12-4 to TRBJ2-5; TRBD1 matches at 7 bases. The material sequenced was blood. CDR3 in amino acids: CASSPVGGQQETQYF. The CDR3 region has the DNA TGTGCCAGCAGTCCCGTAGGGGGCCAACAAGAGACCCAGTACTTC.